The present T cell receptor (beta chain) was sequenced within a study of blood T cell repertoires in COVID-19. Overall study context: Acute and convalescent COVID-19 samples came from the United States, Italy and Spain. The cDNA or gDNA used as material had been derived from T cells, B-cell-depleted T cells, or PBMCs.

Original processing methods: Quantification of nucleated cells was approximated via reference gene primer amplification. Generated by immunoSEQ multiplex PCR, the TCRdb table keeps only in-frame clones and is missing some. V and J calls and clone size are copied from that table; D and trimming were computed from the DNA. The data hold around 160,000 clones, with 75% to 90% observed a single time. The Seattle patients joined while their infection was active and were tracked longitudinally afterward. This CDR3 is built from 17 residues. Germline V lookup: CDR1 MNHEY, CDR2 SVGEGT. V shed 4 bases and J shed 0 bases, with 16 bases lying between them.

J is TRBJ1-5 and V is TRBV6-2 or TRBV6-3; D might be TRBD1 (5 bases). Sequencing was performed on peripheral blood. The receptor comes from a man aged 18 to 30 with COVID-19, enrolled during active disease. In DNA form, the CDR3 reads TGTGCCAGCAGTTTCGGACACCTGGGGTATAGCAATCAGCCCCAGCATTTT. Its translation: CASSFGHLGYSNQPQHF.